One sample yielded the 21 T cell receptor beta chains listed below, sequenced in a study of blood T cell repertoires in COVID-19 (dated by TCRdb to 2020 to 2021). The library was generated by the immunoSEQ multiplex PCR assay. TCRdb retrieved this table from immuneACCESS and kept in-frame rearrangements only. Not all clones are present; in checked studies, unresolved V genes account for under half, and no reason is known for the remainder. The sample table lists some 240,000 clones, 85% of them with a count of one. Jointly, the top ten make up more than 2% of the sample. The sequenced sample consisted of peripheral blood. These TCRs come from a woman in her 70s with COVID-19, enrolled during active disease.

V usage is TRBV6-6 and J usage is TRBJ1-2; D is unclear. The germline V and J ends were trimmed by 4 bases and 2 bases, with 11 bases remaining between them. Germline values: CDR1 MNHNY, CDR2 SVGAGI (reference sequence). This CDR3 comprises 14 residues. This CDR3 is CASSSPPENYGYTF. In DNA form, the CDR3 reads TGTGCCAGCAGTTCCCCCCCGGAGAACTATGGCTACACCTTC.

This chain connects TRBV19 to TRBJ1-2; D gene uncertain. V lost 0 bases to trimming and J lost 8 bases, with 10 bases between them. CDR1 is LNHDA, CDR2 SQIVND, per germline (reference sequence). The CDR3 is made up of 13 amino acids. The CDR3 sequence: CASSIDRQAGYTF. The CDR3 nucleotides read TGTGCCAGTAGTATAGATCGCCAAGCGGGCTACACCTTC.

V and J are TRBV7-3 and TRBJ2-5; 14 bases fit TRBD2. CDR3 length equals 16 residues. In germline, CDR1 is SGHTA, CDR2 FQGTGA. The V gene end was trimmed by 5 bases and the J gene end by 2 bases; junction bases not matched to a gene: 4. This chain's CDR3 is CASSLGLAGAQETQYF. CDR3 nucleotide sequence: TGTGCCAGCAGCCTGGGACTAGCGGGAGCTCAAGAGACCCAGTACTTC.

V gene TRBV11-2 combines with J gene TRBJ1-5; D call uncertain. The V end lost 0 bases, the J end lost 7 bases, and 7 bases lay between the germline ends. Germline V gene lookup returns CDR1 SGHAT and CDR2 FQNNGV. The CDR3 is 13 residues long. CDR3 amino acids: CASSLEREQPQHF. The DNA of the CDR3 is TGTGCCAGCAGCTTAGAACGGGAGCAGCCCCAGCATTTT.

V usage is TRBV29-1 and J usage is TRBJ1-5; unclear D gene. V was pared by 4 bases and J by 5 bases, with 9 bases between. From germline, CDR1 is SQVTM and CDR2 ANQGSEA. CDR3 length: 12 amino acids. As DNA, the CDR3 is TGCAGCGTTGCTAGCGGGGATCAGCCCCAGCATTTT. As protein: CSVASGDQPQHF. The variable domain in full, with the rest retrieved from reference TRBV29-1 and TRBJ1-5, is SAVISQKPSRDICQRGTSLTIQCQVDSQVTMMFWYRQQPGQSLTLIATANQGSEATYESGFVIDKFPISRPNLTFSTLTVSNMSPEDSSIYLCSVASGDQPQHFGDGTRLSIL.

The chain has TRBV4-2 and TRBJ2-3, with D perhaps TRBD2 (6 bases). The germline CDR1 and CDR2 sequences are LGHNA and YNFKEQ. There are 15 residues in the CDR3. V was pared by 0 bases and J by 8 bases, with 15 bases between. CDR3 DNA sequence: TGTGCCAGCAGCCAAGATGGGGGACTCCGCGGTACGCAGTATTTT. Protein product: CASSQDGGLRGTQYF.

The chain employs TRBV14 and TRBJ1-2; 9 bases are a match to TRBD1. Per germline, CDR1 SGHDN and CDR2 FVKESK. This CDR3 is built from 16 residues. J was trimmed by 5 bases and V by 4 bases; bases with no gene match: 11. CDR3 in DNA: TGTGCCAGCAGCCCCCCCGGGACAGGGAAGAGATATGGCTACACCTTC. Its protein is CASSPPGTGKRYGYTF.

This chain connects TRBV11-3 to TRBJ1-1, with 8 bases identical to TRBD1. The CDR3 consists of 14 residues. The germline gives CDR1 SGHNT, CDR2 YENEEA. V lost 8 bases, J lost 0 bases, and 5 bases stayed unmatched. The CDR3 bases are TGTGCCAGCCGACAGGGGCCCCTGAACACTGAAGCTTTCTTT. This gives the protein CASRQGPLNTEAFF. The full variable domain, in which reference TRBV11-3 and TRBJ1-1 provide the parts outside the CDR3, is EAGVVQSPRYKIIEKKQPVAFWCNPISGHNTLYWYLQNLGQGPELLIRYENEEAVDDSQLPKDRFSAERLKGVDSTLKIQPAELGDSAVYLCASRQGPLNTEAFFGQGTRLTVV.

The chain carries TRBV7-2 and TRBJ1-3; 7 bases line up with TRBD1. Germline CDR1 is SGHTA and CDR2 is FQGNSA. After removal of 6 bases from V and 2 bases from J, the junction contained 7 bases not matched to a gene. The CDR3 is 15 residues long. The CDR3 DNA follows: TGTGCCAGCAGGCCCCAGGGGGGAACTGGAAACACCATATATTTT. This gives the protein CASRPQGGTGNTIYF.

The chain is built from TRBV6-5 and TRBJ1-5; tentative D call: TRBD1 (6 bases). Trimming took 2 bases from V and 4 from J, leaving 12 bases between them. Germline V lookup: CDR1 MNHEY, CDR2 SVGAGI. The CDR3 loop spans 15 amino acids. The CDR3 DNA reads TGTGCCAGCAGTTACCCAGGCAGGGGAAATCAGCCCCAGCATTTT. Amino acid sequence: CASSYPGRGNQPQHF.

V is TRBV6-5 and J is TRBJ1-2; 7 bases are shared with TRBD1. Trimming took 5 bases from V and 5 from J; bases not matched to a gene: 5. CDR1 MNHEY and CDR2 SVGAGI come from the germline V gene. The CDR3 is 13 residues long. CDR3 residues: CASSKDRSYGYTF. The CDR3 nucleotides read TGTGCCAGCAGTAAGGACAGGAGTTATGGCTACACCTTC.

The chain is built from TRBV3-1 (or the pseudogene TRBV3-2) and TRBJ2-2, with TRBD1 as a possible D gene (7 bases). Germline-derived CDR1 and CDR2 are LGHDT and YNNKEL (reference sequence). The CDR3 contains 16 residues. Trimming pared 2 bases from V and 5 bases from J, leaving 15 bases between. The CDR3 loop reads CASSQYRGRETGELFF. CDR3 in DNA: TGTGCCAGCAGCCAATACAGGGGACGGGAGACCGGGGAGCTGTTTTTT.

The CDR3 DNA is TGTGCCAGCAGCTCACGCCCCCAGGGGCGGTACAGCTCCTACAATGAGCAGTTCTTC. It is translated as CASSSRPQGRYSSYNEQFF. V and J are TRBV7-9 and TRBJ2-1, with a possible D match to TRBD1 (6 bases). Germline V CDR1 and CDR2: SEHNR, FQNEAQ (reference sequence). V shed 4 bases and J shed 0 bases, with 22 bases lying between them. The CDR3 runs to 19 residues.

This clone appeared a few times. The chain uses TRBV4-1 and TRBJ2-5; a possible D gene is TRBD2 (7 bases). This CDR3 region has 16 residues. Germline V gene data show CDR1 as MGHRA and CDR2 as YSYEKL. Deletions cut 1 base from V and 5 bases from J, with 17 bases between. This chain's CDR3 is CASSQGRWGGLETQYF. CDR3 nucleotides: TGCGCCAGCAGCCAAGGTCGTTGGGGGGGCCTCGAGACCCAGTACTTC.

The rearrangement joins TRBV7-3 to TRBJ2-5; TRBD1 aligns across 9 bases. CDR3 length equals 13 residues. V shed 5 bases and J 5 bases; nucleotides not matched to a gene: 3. CDR1 SGHTA and CDR2 FQGTGA come from the germline V gene. The CDR3 bases are TGTGCCAGCAGCCTACAGGGGGCTGAGACCCAGTACTTC. Translating it yields CASSLQGAETQYF.

The genes are TRBV6-2 or TRBV6-3 and TRBJ1-2; tentative D call: TRBD1 (5 bases). Per germline, CDR1 MNHEY and CDR2 SVGEGT. Trimming removed 6 bases at V and 5 bases at J, with 22 bases between. The CDR3 loop spans 16 amino acids. CDR3 amino acids: CASSPPASGRGYGYTF. CDR3 nucleotides: TGTGCCAGCAGCCCCCCGGCCTCGGGGAGGGGATATGGCTACACCTTC.

The chain recombines TRBV12-2 with TRBJ2-5; TRBD2, as called in the table, went unchecked against the DNA. TRBV12-2 is classified as a pseudogene. The CDR3 is 16 residues long. Here the CDR3 reads CAHPSNFKRGGETQYF. The CDR3 nucleotides read TGTGCCCACCCCAGTAACTTTAAAAGGGGGGGGGAGACCCAGTACTTC.

The rearrangement uses TRBV30 and TRBJ2-1, with 13 positions matching TRBD2. The CDR3 loop spans 16 amino acids. The germline V gene has CDR1 GTSNPN and CDR2 SVGIG (reference sequence). The trim removed 1 base at V and 9 bases at J, leaving 9 bases unmatched. The CDR3 region has the DNA TGTGCCTGGAGTGGCAGCGGACTAGCGGGAGAAGGTGAGCAGTTCTTC. Its protein product is CAWSGSGLAGEGEQFF.

J is TRBJ2-5 and V is TRBV27; possibly TRBD1 for D (5 bases). Germline lookup yields CDR1 MNHEY and CDR2 SMNVEV (reference sequence). The V and J ends lost 6 bases and 2 bases respectively, with 13 bases between them. This CDR3 region has 14 residues. In DNA form, the CDR3 reads TGTGCCAGCAGGCCACAGGCCCTTCAAGAGACCCAGTACTTC. Encoded protein: CASRPQALQETQYF.

This chain joins TRBV5-4 and TRBJ2-1, with 12 positions matching TRBD2. Germline CDR1 SGHNT, CDR2 YYREEE (reference sequence). V was pared by 4 bases and J by 7 bases, with 6 bases of the junction left unmatched. This CDR3 contains 15 residues. CDR3 sequence: CASSMTSGRENEQFF. In DNA form, the CDR3 reads TGTGCCAGCAGCATGACTAGCGGGAGAGAAAATGAGCAGTTCTTC.

Concerning this clone itself: The sample has other DNA sequences that encode this CDR3 too. The chain couples TRBV5-1 to TRBJ2-1; D call uncertain. Germline V gene data show CDR1 as SGHRS and CDR2 as YFSETQ. Deletions cut 0 bases from V and 0 bases from J, with 7 bases between. The CDR3 contains 15 residues. The CDR3 DNA reads TGCGCCAGCAGCTTGGGCGGAAGCTCCTACAATGAGCAGTTCTTC. The encoded protein is CASSLGGSSYNEQFF.